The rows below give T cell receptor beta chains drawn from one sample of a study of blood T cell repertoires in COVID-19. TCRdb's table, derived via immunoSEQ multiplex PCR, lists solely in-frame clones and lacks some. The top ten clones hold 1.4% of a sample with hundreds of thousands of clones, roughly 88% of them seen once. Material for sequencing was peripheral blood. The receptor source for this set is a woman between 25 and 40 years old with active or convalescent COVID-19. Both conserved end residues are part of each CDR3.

CDR3 protein: CASSQQGSGNTIYF
V gene: TRBV2

CDR3 protein: CASSLSRGAGNTIYF
V gene: TRBV27

CDR3 protein: CASSLASGGPSSYNEQFF
V gene: TRBV7-9

CDR3 protein: CAWKRGRTKAGANVLTF
V gene: TRBV30

CDR3 protein: CSGKRNTEAFF
V gene: TRBV20-1

CDR3 protein: CASSQDPGTFSEQFF
V gene: TRBV4-1

CDR3 protein: CASSVGTDSGNTIYF
V gene: TRBV9

CDR3 protein: CASRRRGGLYNEQFF
V gene: TRBV3-1/TRBV3-2

CDR3 protein: CASSEEGTDQETQYF
V gene: TRBV10-1

CDR3 protein: CASRTGSYGYTF
V gene: TRBV6-5

CDR3 protein: CASSRLSGSYNSPLHF
V gene: TRBV19

CDR3 protein: CASGGDNRGFEQFF
V gene: TRBV6-5

CDR3 protein: CASSELTGSSTGELFF
V gene: TRBV10-1

CDR3 protein: CASSLGLAGTPETQYF
V gene: TRBV5-6

CDR3 protein: CASSRQNTGELFF
V gene: TRBV7-8

CDR3 protein: CAISVSREDQPQHF
V gene: TRBV10-3

CDR3 protein: CASSRSGQSNTEAFF
V gene: TRBV18

CDR3 protein: CASSSTGSYEQYF
V gene: TRBV5-4

CDR3 protein: CSVEVGTGASYGYTF
V gene: TRBV29-1

CDR3 protein: CASSQVPGNTEAFF
V gene: TRBV3-1/TRBV3-2

CDR3 protein: CASSYGQGTEAFF
V gene: TRBV6-5

CDR3 protein: CASSYTPPVSNQPQHF
V gene: TRBV6-6

CDR3 protein: CASSDLAGDEKLFF
V gene: TRBV6-4

CDR3 protein: CASSYPGEQGAKNIQYF
V gene: TRBV6-2/TRBV6-3

CDR3 protein: CASSAPQGLYYGYTF
V gene: TRBV25-1

CDR3 protein: CASSPGTGGHNSPLHF
V gene: TRBV18

CDR3 protein: CASSIGGRGSGNEKLFF
V gene: TRBV19